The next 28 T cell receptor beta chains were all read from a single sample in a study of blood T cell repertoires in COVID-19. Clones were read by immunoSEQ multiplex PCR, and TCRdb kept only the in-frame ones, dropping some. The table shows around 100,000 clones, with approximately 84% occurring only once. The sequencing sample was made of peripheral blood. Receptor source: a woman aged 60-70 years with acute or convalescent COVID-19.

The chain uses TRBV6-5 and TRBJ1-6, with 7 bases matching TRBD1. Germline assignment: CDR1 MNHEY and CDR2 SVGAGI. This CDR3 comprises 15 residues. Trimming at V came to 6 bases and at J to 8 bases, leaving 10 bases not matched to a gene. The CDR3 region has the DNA TGTGCCAGCAGCCGAGCTGGGACAGAGTATTCACCCCTCCACTTT. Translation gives CASSRAGTEYSPLHF.

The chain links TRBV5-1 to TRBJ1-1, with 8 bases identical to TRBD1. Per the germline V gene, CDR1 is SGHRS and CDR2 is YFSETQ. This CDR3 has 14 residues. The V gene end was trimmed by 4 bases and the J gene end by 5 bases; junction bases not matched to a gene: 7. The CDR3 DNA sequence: TGCGCCAGCAGCCTTCAGGGGGCTACGACTGAAGCTTTCTTT. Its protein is CASSLQGATTEAFF.

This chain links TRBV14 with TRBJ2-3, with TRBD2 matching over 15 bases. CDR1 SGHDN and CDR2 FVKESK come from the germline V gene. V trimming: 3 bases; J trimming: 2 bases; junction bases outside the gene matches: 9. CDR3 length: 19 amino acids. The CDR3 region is CASSQTGTSGGHYTDTQYF. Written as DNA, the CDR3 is TGTGCCAGCAGCCAGACCGGGACTAGCGGGGGGCACTACACAGATACGCAGTATTTT.

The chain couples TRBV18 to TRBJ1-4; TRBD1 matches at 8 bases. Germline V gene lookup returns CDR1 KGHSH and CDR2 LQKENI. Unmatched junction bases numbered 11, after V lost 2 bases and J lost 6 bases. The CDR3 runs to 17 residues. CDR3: CASSPRRTGNSDEKLFF. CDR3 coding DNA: TGTGCCAGCTCACCAAGGAGGACAGGGAATTCCGATGAAAAACTGTTTTTT.

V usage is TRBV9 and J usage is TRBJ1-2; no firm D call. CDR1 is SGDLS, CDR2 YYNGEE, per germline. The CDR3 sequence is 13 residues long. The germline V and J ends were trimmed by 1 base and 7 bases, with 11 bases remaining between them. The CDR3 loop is CASSVTSDGGYTF. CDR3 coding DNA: TGTGCCAGCAGCGTAACCTCAGATGGTGGCTACACCTTC.

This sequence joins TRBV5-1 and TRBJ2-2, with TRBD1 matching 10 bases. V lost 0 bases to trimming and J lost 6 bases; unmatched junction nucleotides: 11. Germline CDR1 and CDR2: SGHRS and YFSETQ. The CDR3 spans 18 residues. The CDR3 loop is CASSLAPMTGGPAGELFF. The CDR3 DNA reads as TGCGCCAGCAGCTTGGCACCCATGACAGGGGGCCCTGCCGGGGAGCTGTTTTTT.

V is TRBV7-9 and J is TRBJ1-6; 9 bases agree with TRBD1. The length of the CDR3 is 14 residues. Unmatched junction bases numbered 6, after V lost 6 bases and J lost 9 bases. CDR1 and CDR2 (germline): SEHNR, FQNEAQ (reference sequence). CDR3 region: CASSYGQGTSPLHF. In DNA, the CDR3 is TGTGCCAGCAGTTATGGACAGGGGACTTCACCCCTCCACTTT. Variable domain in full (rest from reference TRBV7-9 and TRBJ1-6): DTGVSQNPRHKITKRGQNVTFRCDPISEHNRLYWYRQTLGQGPEFLTYFQNEAQLEKSRLLSDRFSAERPKGSFSTLEIQRTEQGDSAMYLCASSYGQGTSPLHFGNGTRLTVT.

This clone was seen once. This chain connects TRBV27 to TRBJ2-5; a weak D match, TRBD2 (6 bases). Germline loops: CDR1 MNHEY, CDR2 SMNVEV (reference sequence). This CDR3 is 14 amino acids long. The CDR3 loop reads CPTPPGLMKETQYF. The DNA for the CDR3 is TGTCCGACACCCCCGGGACTCATGAAAGAGACCCAGTACTTC.

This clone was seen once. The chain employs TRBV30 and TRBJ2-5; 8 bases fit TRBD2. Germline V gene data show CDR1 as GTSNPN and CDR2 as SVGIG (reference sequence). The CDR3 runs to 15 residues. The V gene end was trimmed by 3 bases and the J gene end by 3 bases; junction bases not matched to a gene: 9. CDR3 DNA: TGTGCCTGGAGCGCCGGGACTAGTGTAGAAGAGACCCAGTACTTC. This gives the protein CAWSAGTSVEETQYF. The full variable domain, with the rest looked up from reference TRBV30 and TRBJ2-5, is SQTIHQWPATLVQPVGSPLSLECTVEGTSNPNLYWYRQAAGRGLQLLFYSVGIGQISSEVPQNLSASRPQDRQFILSSKKLLLSDSGFYLCAWSAGTSVEETQYFGPGTRLLVL.

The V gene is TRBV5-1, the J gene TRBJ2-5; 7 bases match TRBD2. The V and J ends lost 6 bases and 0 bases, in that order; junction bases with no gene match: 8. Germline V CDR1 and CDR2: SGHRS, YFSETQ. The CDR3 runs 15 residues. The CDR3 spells CASTSRGDYQETQYF. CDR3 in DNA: TGCGCCAGCACGTCTCGGGGGGACTACCAAGAGACCCAGTACTTC.

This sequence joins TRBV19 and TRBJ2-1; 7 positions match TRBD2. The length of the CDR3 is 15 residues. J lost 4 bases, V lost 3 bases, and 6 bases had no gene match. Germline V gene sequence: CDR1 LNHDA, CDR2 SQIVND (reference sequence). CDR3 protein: CASSMIAGIYNEQFF. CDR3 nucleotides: TGTGCCAGTAGTATGATAGCGGGTATATACAATGAGCAGTTCTTC.

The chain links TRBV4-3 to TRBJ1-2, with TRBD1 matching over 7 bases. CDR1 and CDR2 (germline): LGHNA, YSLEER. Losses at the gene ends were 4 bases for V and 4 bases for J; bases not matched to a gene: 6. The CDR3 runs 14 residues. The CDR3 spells CASSRLQGTYGYTF. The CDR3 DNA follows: TGCGCCAGCAGCCGCTTACAGGGGACCTATGGCTACACCTTC.

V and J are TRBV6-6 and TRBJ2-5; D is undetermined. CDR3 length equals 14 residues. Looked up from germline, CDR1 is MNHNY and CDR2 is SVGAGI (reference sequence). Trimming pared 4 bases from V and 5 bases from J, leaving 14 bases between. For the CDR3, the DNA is TGTGCCAGCAGTTCTACCTCATTTGCTGAGACCCAGTACTTC. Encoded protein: CASSSTSFAETQYF.

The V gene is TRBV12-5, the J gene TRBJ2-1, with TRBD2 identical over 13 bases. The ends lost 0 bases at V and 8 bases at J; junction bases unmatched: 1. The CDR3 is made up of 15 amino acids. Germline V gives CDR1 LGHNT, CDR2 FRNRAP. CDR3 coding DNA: TGTGCTAGTGGTTTGGTACTAGCGGGGGGGCATGAGCAGTTCTTC. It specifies CASGLVLAGGHEQFF. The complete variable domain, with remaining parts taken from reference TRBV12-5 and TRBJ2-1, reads DARVTQTPRHKVTEMGQEVTMRCQPILGHNTVFWYRQTMMQGLELLAYFRNRAPLDDSGMPKDRFSAEMPDATLATLKIQPSEPRDSAVYFCASGLVLAGGHEQFFGPGTRLTVL.

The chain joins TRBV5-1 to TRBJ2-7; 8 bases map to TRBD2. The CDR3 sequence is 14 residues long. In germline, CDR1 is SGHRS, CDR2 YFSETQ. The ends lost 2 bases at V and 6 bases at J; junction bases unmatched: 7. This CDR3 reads CASSFVAGGGEQYF. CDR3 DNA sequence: TGCGCCAGCAGCTTCGTCGCGGGAGGAGGCGAGCAGTACTTC.

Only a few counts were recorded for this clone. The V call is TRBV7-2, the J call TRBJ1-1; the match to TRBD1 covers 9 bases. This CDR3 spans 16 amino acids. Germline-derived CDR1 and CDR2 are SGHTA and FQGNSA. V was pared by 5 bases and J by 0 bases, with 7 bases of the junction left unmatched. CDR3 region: CASSAGQGTMNTEAFF. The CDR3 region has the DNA TGTGCCAGCAGCGCCGGACAGGGGACCATGAACACTGAAGCTTTCTTT.

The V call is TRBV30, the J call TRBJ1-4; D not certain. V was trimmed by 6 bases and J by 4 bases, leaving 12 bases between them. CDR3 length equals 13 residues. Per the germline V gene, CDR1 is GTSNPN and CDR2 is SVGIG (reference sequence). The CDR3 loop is CACQVTSNEKLFF. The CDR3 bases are TGTGCCTGTCAGGTGACAAGTAATGAAAAACTGTTTTTT.

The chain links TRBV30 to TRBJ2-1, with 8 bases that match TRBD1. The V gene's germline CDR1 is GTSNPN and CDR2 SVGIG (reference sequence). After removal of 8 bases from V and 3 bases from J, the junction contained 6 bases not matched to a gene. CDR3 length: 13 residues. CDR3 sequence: CAGGQEFYNEQFF. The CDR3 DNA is TGTGCCGGGGGACAGGAATTCTACAATGAGCAGTTCTTC.

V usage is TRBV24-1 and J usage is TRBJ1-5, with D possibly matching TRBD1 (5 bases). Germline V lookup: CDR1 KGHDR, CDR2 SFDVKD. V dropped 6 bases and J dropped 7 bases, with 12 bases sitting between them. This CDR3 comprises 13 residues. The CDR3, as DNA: TGTGCCACCAGTATCAGGGCTGGACAGCCCCAGCATTTT. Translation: CATSIRAGQPQHF.

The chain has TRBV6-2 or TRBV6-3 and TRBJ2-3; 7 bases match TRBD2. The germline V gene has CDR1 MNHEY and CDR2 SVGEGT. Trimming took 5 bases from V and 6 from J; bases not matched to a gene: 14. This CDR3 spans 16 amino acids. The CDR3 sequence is CASSTTTIGGVDTQYF. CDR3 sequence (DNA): TGTGCCAGCAGTACCACTACGATTGGGGGGGTTGATACGCAGTATTTT.

CDR3 in DNA: TGTGCCAGCAGCTTAGAATACGGGGGGCGAAACAATGAGCAGTTCTTC. Protein: CASSLEYGGRNNEQFF. The chain joins TRBV7-9 to TRBJ2-1; D is possibly TRBD2 (7 bases). The CDR3 runs to 16 residues. The V gene's germline CDR1 is SEHNR and CDR2 FQNEAQ (reference sequence). V was pared by 1 base and J by 5 bases, with 15 bases between.

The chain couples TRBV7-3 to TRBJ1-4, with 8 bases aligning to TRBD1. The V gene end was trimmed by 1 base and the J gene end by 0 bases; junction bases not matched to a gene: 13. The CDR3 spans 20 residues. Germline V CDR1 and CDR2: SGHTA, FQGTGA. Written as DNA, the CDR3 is TGTGCCAGCAGCTTAATAGGACAGGGCTTGACAGGAGCAACTAATGAAAAACTGTTTTTT. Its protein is CASSLIGQGLTGATNEKLFF.

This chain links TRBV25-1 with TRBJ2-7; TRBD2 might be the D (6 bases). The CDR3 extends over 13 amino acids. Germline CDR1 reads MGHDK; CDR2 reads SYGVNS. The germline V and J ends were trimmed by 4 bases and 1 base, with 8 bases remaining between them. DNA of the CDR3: TGTGCCAGCAGTGGCGGGATTTCCTACGAGCAGTACTTC. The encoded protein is CASSGGISYEQYF.

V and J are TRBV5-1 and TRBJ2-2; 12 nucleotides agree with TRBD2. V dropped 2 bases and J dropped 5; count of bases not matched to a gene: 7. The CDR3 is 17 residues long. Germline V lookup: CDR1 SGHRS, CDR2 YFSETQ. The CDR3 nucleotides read TGCGCCAGCAGCTTTAGACTAGCGGGGGTCCCAACCGGGGAGCTGTTTTTT. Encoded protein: CASSFRLAGVPTGELFF.

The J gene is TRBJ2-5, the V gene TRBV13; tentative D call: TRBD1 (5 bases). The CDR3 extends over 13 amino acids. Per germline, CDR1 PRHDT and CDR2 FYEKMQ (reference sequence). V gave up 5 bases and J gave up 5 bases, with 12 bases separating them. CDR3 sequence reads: CASSPIPGETQYF. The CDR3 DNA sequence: TGTGCCAGCAGCCCCATCCCAGGGGAGACCCAGTACTTC.

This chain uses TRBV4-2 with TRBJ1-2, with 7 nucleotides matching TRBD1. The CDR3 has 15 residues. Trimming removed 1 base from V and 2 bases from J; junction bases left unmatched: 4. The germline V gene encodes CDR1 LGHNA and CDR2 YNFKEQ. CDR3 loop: CASSQGAGGNYGYTF. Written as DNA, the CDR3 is TGTGCCAGCAGCCAAGGAGCAGGGGGGAACTATGGCTACACCTTC.

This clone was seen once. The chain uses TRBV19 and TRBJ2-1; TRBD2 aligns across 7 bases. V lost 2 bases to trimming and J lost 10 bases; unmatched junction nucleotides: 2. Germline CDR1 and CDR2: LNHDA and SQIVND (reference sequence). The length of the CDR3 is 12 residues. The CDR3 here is CASSIWGGEQFF. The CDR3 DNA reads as TGTGCCAGTAGTATATGGGGGGGAGAGCAGTTCTTC.

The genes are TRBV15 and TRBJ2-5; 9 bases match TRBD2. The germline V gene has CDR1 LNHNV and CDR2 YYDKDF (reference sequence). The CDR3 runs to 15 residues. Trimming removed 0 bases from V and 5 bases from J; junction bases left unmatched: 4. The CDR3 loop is CATSRDAGGEETQYF. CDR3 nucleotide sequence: TGTGCCACCAGCAGAGATGCGGGGGGGGAGGAGACCCAGTACTTC.